This T cell receptor (beta chain) was sequenced in a study of regulatory T cells in long-lasting Graves disease. Study as a whole: Over-5-year antithyroid drug use with positive TSH receptor antibodies defined persistent Graves' disease in the study.

Documented time point: persistent/refractory GD, antithyroid drugs over 5 years with positive TRAb. The TCR library was made from RNA that had been extracted from PBMCs in TRIzol. General study points: TRBV28, TRBJ1-2 and TRBJ2-5 emerged as the favored segments in persistent disease.

V shed 1 base and J shed 0 bases, with 10 bases lying between them. This CDR3 has 16 amino acids. The germline CDR1 and CDR2 sequences are MNHNS and SASEGT. Researchers made TCR beta libraries by using iRepertoire HTBI primers and running Arm-PCR on CDR3 regions. Per the study methods: Among the samples, approximately 60 TRBV and approximately 13 TRBJ segments were identified. Using its own MiXCR run on the multiplex PCR reads, TCRdb lists one record per CDR3 protein. For this entry, the V and J calls and clone size follow TCRdb and not the study's own pipeline. The sample includes about 470,000 distinct CDR3 sequences, about 20% seen only once; the top ten take less than 9%. This clonotype has a count of ten or more. What it recognizes is unknown.

Sequences were derived from peripheral blood mononuclear cells (PBMCs), sampled when the disease was refractory, from a patient treated with antithyroid drugs. This clonotype was obtained from a female donor with Graves disease. The rearrangement joins TRBV6-1 to TRBJ2-4, with D maybe TRBD1 (5 bases). The CDR3 reads CASSEGQGLAKNIQYF. The CDR3 bases are TGTGCCAGCAGTGAAGGTCAGGGTCTAGCCAAAAACATTCAGTACTTC.